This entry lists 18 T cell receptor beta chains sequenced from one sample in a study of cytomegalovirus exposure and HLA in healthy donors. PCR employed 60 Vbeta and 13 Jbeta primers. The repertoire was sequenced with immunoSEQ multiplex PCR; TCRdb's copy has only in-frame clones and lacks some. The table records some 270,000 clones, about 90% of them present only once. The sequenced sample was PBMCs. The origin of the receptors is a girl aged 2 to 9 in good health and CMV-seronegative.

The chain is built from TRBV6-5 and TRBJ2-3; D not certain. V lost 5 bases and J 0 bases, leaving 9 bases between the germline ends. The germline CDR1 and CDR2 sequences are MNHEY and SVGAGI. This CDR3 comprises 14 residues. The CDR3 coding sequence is TGTGCCAGCAGTGAGGCCGTTAGCACAGATACGCAGTATTTT. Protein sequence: CASSEAVSTDTQYF.

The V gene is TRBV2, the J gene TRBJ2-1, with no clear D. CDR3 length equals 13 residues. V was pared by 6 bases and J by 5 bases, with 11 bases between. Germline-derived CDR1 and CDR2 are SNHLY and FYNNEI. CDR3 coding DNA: TGTGCCAGCAGGCCGACTGGTGACAATGAGCAGTTCTTC. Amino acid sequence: CASRPTGDNEQFF.

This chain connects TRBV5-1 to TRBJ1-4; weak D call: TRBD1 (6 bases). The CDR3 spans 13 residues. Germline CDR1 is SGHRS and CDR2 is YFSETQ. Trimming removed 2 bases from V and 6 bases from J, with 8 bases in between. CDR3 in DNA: TGCGCCAGCAGCTTCCCAGGGGATGAAAAACTGTTTTTT. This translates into CASSFPGDEKLFF.

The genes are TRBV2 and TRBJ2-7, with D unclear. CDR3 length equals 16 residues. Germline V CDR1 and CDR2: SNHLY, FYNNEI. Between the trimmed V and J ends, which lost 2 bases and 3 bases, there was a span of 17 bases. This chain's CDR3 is CASSELSSELGYEQYF. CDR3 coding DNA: TGTGCCAGCAGTGAATTATCGTCGGAGCTGGGCTACGAGCAGTACTTC.

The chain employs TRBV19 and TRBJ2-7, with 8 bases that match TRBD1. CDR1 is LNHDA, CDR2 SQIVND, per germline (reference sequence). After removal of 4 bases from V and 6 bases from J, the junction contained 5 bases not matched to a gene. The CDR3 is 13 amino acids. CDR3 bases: TGTGCCAGTAGTAGCCAGGGGGCGGTCGAGCAGTACTTC. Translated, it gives CASSSQGAVEQYF.

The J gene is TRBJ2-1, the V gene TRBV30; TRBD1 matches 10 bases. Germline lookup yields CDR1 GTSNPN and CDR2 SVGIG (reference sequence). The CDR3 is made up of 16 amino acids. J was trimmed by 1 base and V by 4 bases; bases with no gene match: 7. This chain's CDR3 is CAWNTPDRGSYNEQFF. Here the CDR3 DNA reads TGTGCCTGGAATACTCCGGACAGGGGGTCCTACAATGAGCAGTTCTTC.

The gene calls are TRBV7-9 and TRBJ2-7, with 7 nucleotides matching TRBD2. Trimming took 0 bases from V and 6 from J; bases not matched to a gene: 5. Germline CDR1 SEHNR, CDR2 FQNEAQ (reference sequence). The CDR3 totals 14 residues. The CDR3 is CASSLAGRFGEQYF. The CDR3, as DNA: TGTGCCAGCAGCTTAGCCGGGAGGTTTGGCGAGCAGTACTTC.

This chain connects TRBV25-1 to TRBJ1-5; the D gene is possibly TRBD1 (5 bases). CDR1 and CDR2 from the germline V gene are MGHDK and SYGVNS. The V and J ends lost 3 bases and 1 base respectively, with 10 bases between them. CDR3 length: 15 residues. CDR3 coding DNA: TGTGCCAGCAGTGAGAGCAGGGTAAGCAATCAGCCCCAGCATTTT. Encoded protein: CASSESRVSNQPQHF. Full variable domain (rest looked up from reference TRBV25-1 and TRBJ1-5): EADIYQTPRYLVIGTGKKITLECSQTMGHDKMYWYQQDPGMELHLIHYSYGVNSTEKGDLSSESTVSRIRTEHFPLTLESARPSHTSQYLCASSESRVSNQPQHFGDGTRLSIL.

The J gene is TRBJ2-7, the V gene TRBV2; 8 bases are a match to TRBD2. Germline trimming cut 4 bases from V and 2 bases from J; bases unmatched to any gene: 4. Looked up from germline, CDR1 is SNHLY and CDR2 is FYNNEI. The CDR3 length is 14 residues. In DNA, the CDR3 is TGTGCCAGCAGTGGGACTAGCTTGGCCTACGAGCAGTACTTC. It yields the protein CASSGTSLAYEQYF.

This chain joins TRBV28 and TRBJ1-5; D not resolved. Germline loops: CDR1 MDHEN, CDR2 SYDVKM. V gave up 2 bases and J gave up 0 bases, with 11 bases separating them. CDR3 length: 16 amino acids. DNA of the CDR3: TGTGCCAGCAGTTTAAGTGACTCTTATAGCAATCAGCCCCAGCATTTT. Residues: CASSLSDSYSNQPQHF.

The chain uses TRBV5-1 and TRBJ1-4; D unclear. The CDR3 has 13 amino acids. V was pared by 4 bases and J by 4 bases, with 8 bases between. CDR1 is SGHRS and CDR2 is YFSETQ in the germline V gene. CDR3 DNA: TGCGCCAGCAGCGCCGGAGTTAATGAAAAACTGTTTTTT. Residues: CASSAGVNEKLFF. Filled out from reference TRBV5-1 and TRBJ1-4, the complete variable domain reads KAGVTQTPRYLIKTRGQQVTLSCSPISGHRSVSWYQQTPGQGLQFLFEYFSETQRNKGNFPGRFSGRQFSNSRSEMNVSTLELGDSALYLCASSAGVNEKLFFGSGTQLSVL.

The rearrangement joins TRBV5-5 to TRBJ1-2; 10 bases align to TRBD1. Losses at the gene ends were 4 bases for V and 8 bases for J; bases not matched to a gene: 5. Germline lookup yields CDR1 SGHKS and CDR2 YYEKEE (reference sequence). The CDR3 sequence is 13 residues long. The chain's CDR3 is CASSPGTGEGYTF. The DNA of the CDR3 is TGTGCCAGCAGCCCCGGGACAGGGGAAGGCTACACCTTC.

CDR3 sequence (DNA): TGTGCCAGCAGCCCCAGGAATGAACCTCAAAGTGGCTACACCTTC. This translates into CASSPRNEPQSGYTF. The chain recombines TRBV7-9 with TRBJ1-2; no reliable D call. The CDR3 extends over 15 amino acids. CDR1 is SEHNR and CDR2 is FQNEAQ in the germline V gene (reference sequence). V was cut by 5 bases and J by 7 bases, with 20 bases left in between.

CDR3 nucleotides: TGCAGCGTTGCCGGGACAGGGGGAGATAAATCCTACAATGAGCAGTTCTTC. This encodes CSVAGTGGDKSYNEQFF. The chain combines TRBV29-1 with TRBJ2-1, with TRBD1 matching over 11 bases. CDR1 SQVTM and CDR2 ANQGSEA come from the germline V gene. CDR3 length: 17 amino acids. Germline trimming cut 4 bases from V and 1 base from J; bases unmatched to any gene: 9.

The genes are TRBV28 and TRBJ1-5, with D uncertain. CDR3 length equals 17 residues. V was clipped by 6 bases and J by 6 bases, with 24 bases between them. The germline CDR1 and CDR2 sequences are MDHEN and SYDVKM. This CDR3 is CASSPTAGPIAGQPQHF. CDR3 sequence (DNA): TGTGCCAGCAGCCCAACCGCCGGCCCCATAGCGGGTCAGCCCCAGCATTTT.

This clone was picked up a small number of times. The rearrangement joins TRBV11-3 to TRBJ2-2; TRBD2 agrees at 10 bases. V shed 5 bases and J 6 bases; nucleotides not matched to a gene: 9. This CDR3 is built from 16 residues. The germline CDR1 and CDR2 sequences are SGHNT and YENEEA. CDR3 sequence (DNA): TGTGCCAGCAGCCTCTACAGCGGGGGGGCCGCCGGGGAGCTGTTTTTT. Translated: CASSLYSGGAAGELFF.

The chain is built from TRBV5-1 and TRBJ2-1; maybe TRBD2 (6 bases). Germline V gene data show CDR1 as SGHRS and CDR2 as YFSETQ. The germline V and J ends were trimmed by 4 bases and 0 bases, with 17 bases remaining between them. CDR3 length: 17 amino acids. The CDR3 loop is CASSLGGLASSYNEQFF. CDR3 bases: TGCGCCAGCAGCCTGGGGGGACTCGCAAGCTCCTACAATGAGCAGTTCTTC. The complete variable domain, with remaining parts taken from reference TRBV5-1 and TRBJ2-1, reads KAGVTQTPRYLIKTRGQQVTLSCSPISGHRSVSWYQQTPGQGLQFLFEYFSETQRNKGNFPGRFSGRQFSNSRSEMNVSTLELGDSALYLCASSLGGLASSYNEQFFGPGTRLTVL.

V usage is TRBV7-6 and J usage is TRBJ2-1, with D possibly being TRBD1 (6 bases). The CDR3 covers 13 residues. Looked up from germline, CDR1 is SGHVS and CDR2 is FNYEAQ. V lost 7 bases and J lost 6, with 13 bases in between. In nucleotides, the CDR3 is TGTGCCAGCACCCCTCCAGGGGTCAATGAGCAGTTCTTC. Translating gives CASTPPGVNEQFF.